These T cell receptor beta chains were read from a single sample in a study of OX40 agonist ivuxolimab in advanced cancers. Only in-frame clones appear in the TCRdb table, and some are missing; sequencing was by immunoSEQ multiplex PCR. The sample contains 65,000 to 80,000 clones, over 90% of which appear only once. Sequencing used CD4+ or CD8+ T cells sorted from blood, obtained in a trial of the OX40 agonist ivuxolimab. The receptors shown here come from an adult with an advanced solid tumor such as melanoma, head and neck, liver or kidney cancer. CDR3s include the opening cysteine and the closing phenylalanine or tryptophan. The D gene is left open where the match is weak. Clone size is not always given. Where it is, it says once, few, many or a class for expanded clones.

j_call d_call clone_size v_call cdr3_nt cdr3_aa
TRBJ1-2 . . TRBV6-5 TGTGCCAGCAGTTACAGCGAGACGGGAGGCTACACCTTC CASSYSETGGYTF
TRBJ1-4 . once TRBV2 TGTGCCAGCAGTGAAAATAGGGGCGGCGAAAAACTGTTTTTT CASSENRGGEKLFF
TRBJ2-1 . . TRBV30 TGTGCCTGGAGAAGCAGGAGCTCCTACAATGAGCAGTTCTTC CAWRSRSSYNEQFF
TRBJ2-1 . . TRBV27 TGTGCCAGCATGACCGGGTATACCAATGAGCAGTTCTTC CASMTGYTNEQFF
TRBJ1-5 . . TRBV4-1 TGCGCCAGCAGCCGAGCAGGGGTGGATCACAATCAGCCCCAGCATTTT CASSRAGVDHNQPQHF
TRBJ2-3 . . TRBV29-1 TGCAGCGTTGAAGATGACGGGGGACCGAGGGATACGCAGTATTTT CSVEDDGGPRDTQYF
TRBJ2-1 . . TRBV4-3 TGCGCCAGCAGCCAAGAGAGTTATGGGGTGGGAGGCAATGAGCAGTTCTTC CASSQESYGVGGNEQFF
TRBJ2-7 . . TRBV4-2 TGTGCCAGCAGCCCCGCTCCGTCACAGGGAAAGGGCGAGCAGTACTTC CASSPAPSQGKGEQYF
TRBJ1-5 . few TRBV19 TGTGCCAGTAGATGGTCGGGTCAGCCCCAGCATTTT CASRWSGQPQHF
TRBJ1-3 . once TRBV10-2 TGCGCCAGCAGTGAGTTCTACGACCCCAGGGGTGCAGGAAACACCATATATTTT CASSEFYDPRGAGNTIYF
TRBJ2-5 . . TRBV4-3 TGCGCCAGCAGCCAAGATAGAGGGGGTCTTCAAGAGACCCAGTACTTC CASSQDRGGLQETQYF
TRBJ2-3 . . TRBV9 TGTGCCAGCAGCCCACATGCCGATACGCAGTATTTT CASSPHADTQYF
TRBJ1-1 . once TRBV29-1 TGCAGCGTTGCCGACAGGATCTCTGAAGCTTTCTTT CSVADRISEAFF
TRBJ1-2 . . TRBV27 TGTGCCAGCAGTTTTGGGCAGAACTATGGCTACACCTTC CASSFGQNYGYTF
TRBJ1-4 TRBD1 . TRBV2 TGTGCCAGCCGGGGACAGGGGAGTGGGGAAAAACTGAGGGCCCTGTTTTTT CASRGQGSGEKLRALFF
TRBJ1-1 . few TRBV4-1 TGCGCCAGCAGATCAGGGGACACTGAAGCTTTCTTT CASRSGDTEAFF
TRBJ2-7 TRBD1 . TRBV4-3 TGCGCCAGCAGCCAGTGGACAGGGGGCAGCGAGCAGTACTTC CASSQWTGGSEQYF
TRBJ2-1 . . TRBV2 TGTGCCAGCAGGGTTGGGAGGTGGGGCAATGAGCAGTTCTTC CASRVGRWGNEQFF
TRBJ2-5 TRBD2 . TRBV9 TGTGCCAGCAGCGCAGGGAGCGGGGGGGCCGAGACCCAGTACTTC CASSAGSGGAETQYF
TRBJ2-1 . . TRBV23-1 TGCGCCAGCAGTCAGTCGGACTCTACTCATCAAAACAATGAGCAGTTCTTC CASSQSDSTHQNNEQFF
TRBJ1-4 TRBD1 . TRBV29-1 TGCAGCGTGGGAGGACAGGTTGGGGATGAAAAACTGTTTTTT CSVGGQVGDEKLFF
TRBJ2-1 . . TRBV6-5 TGTGCCAGCAGTTACTCAGGCGGGATCCTCTACAATGAGCAGTTCTTC CASSYSGGILYNEQFF
TRBJ2-1 . . TRBV29-1 TGCAGCGTTGAATCCGGGACATCTCACAATGAGCAGTTCTTC CSVESGTSHNEQFF
TRBJ1-2 . . TRBV9 TGTGCCAGCAGCGTAGGAGATGAGGGAGGAAATGGCTACACCTTC CASSVGDEGGNGYTF
TRBJ2-7 . . TRBV19 TGTGCCAGTAGTGGCACCGGAGCGATCGACGAGCAGTACTTC CASSGTGAIDEQYF
TRBJ1-2 . . TRBV27 TGTGCCAGCAGTTCCGATTTTCCTAACTATGGCTACACCTTC CASSSDFPNYGYTF
TRBJ2-1 . . TRBV29-1 TGCAGCGCCGTCAGCTCCTACAATGAGCAGTTCTTC CSAVSSYNEQFF
TRBJ2-7 . . TRBV19 TGTGCGAGCTCTGGGGTCGGTTACGAGCAGTACTTC CASSGVGYEQYF
TRBJ2-1 . . TRBV28 TGTGCCAGCAGCCCCTACGGGGGGCAACGCGTTGAGCAGTTCTTC CASSPYGGQRVEQFF
TRBJ2-1 . . TRBV7-8 TGTGCCAGCAGCTTAGGAGGGGAATATGAGCAGTTCTTC CASSLGGEYEQFF
TRBJ2-1 TRBD2 . TRBV13 TGTGCCAGCAGCTCCCTAGCGGGAGTAGTGAATGAGCAGTTCTTC CASSSLAGVVNEQFF
TRBJ2-7 . . TRBV10-2 TGCGCCAGCTTGGCAGGTCCCTACGAGCAGTACTTC CASLAGPYEQYF
TRBJ2-1 . . TRBV9 TGTGCCAGCAGCGTAGGGTCAAACGGATACAATGAGCAGTTCTTC CASSVGSNGYNEQFF
TRBJ1-5 . . TRBV15 TGTGCCACCAGTACAACAGGGATGGACAGCAATCAGCCCCAGCATTTT CATSTTGMDSNQPQHF
TRBJ1-2 . . TRBV19 TGTGCCAGTAGTATAGACTACAGGGAGAGCTATGGCTACACCTTC CASSIDYRESYGYTF
TRBJ1-1 TRBD1 . TRBV19 TGTGCCAGTAGTATAGGGACAGGGTTTTCACAAACTGAAGCTTTCTTT CASSIGTGFSQTEAFF
TRBJ2-1 TRBD1 . TRBV11-2 TGTGCCAGCAGCTTAGACCCGGGACAGGGGGCCTATGAGCAGTTCTTC CASSLDPGQGAYEQFF
TRBJ1-1 . . TRBV5-1 TGCGCCAGCAGCTTGGGCAGGACTGAAGCTTTCTTT CASSLGRTEAFF
TRBJ2-7 TRBD1 . TRBV13 TGTGCCAGCAGCTTAGGCCATGACAGGGGGCTCTACGAGCAGTACTTC CASSLGHDRGLYEQYF
TRBJ1-6 . . TRBV13 TGTGCCAGCAGCCCCCCGCAGGGGCGGCCACCCCTCCACTTT CASSPPQGRPPLHF
TRBJ1-1 . . TRBV19 TGTGCCAGTAGTGCCTTGACTCTACACACTGAAGCTTTCTTT CASSALTLHTEAFF
TRBJ1-5 . . TRBV14 TGTGCCAGCAGCCAAGATTGGGATCAGCCCCAGCATTTT CASSQDWDQPQHF
TRBJ2-7 TRBD2 . TRBV27 TGTGCCAGCAGTTCCGGACTAGCGACCTACGAGCAGTACTTC CASSSGLATYEQYF
TRBJ2-7 TRBD1 few TRBV7-9 TGTGCCAGCAGCTTAGGACCGGGACAGGGGGCCTACGAGCAGTACTTC CASSLGPGQGAYEQYF
TRBJ2-7 TRBD1 . TRBV5-6 TGTGCCAGCAGCTTCGGGACAGGGGGCGCGAACGACGAGCAGTACTTC CASSFGTGGANDEQYF
TRBJ2-1 . . TRBV28 TGTGCCAGCATAGGGGGGGACTCTGAGCAGTTCTTC CASIGGDSEQFF
TRBJ2-1 TRBD2 . TRBV11-2 TGTGCCAGCAGCTCCGGGACTAGCTATGTTCCCACTGAGCAGTTCTTC CASSSGTSYVPTEQFF
TRBJ2-3 . . TRBV11-2 TGTGCCAGCAGCCCATATACCAGGGGTGGATCAGATACGCAGTATTTT CASSPYTRGGSDTQYF
TRBJ2-1 TRBD2 . TRBV27 TGTGCCAGCAGAGGGATAGCGGGGGGGCTCAATGAGCAGTTCTTC CASRGIAGGLNEQFF